The 12 T cell receptor beta chains given below trace back to one sample, sequenced in a study of shared clonotypes between healthy human individuals (dated by TCRdb to between 2020 and 2021). Library generation was performed with the immunoSEQ multiplex PCR assay. TCRdb re-hosts the immuneACCESS table, in-frame sequences only. Its copies lack some clones; in the studies checked, an unresolved V gene accounts for under half of them, and the cause for the rest is not known. For this sample the table gives around 1.4 million clones, of which about 98.5% were detected only once. About 0.34% of the sample is in the top ten clones. Sequenced input: naive CD4+ T cells sorted from blood. The sample's cell subset or site, from its label and the paper: CD45RA+ positively selected. Receptors were obtained from a man aged 25-45 years in good health.

This clone appeared a single time. The rearrangement joins TRBV28 to TRBJ1-4; no clear D gene. Trimming shortened V by 6 bases and J by 5 bases, and 19 bases separated the two germline ends. The CDR3 spans 16 residues. In germline, CDR1 is MDHEN, CDR2 SYDVKM. CDR3 residues: CASSKIRTDFNEKLFF. Written as DNA, the CDR3 is TGTGCCAGCAGCAAGATTCGGACCGACTTCAATGAAAAACTGTTTTTT.

The chain joins TRBV19 to TRBJ2-2, with 7 bases aligning to TRBD1. V was clipped by 7 bases and J by 1 base; unmatched bases: 6. CDR1 and CDR2 (germline): LNHDA, SQIVND (reference sequence). This CDR3 comprises 15 residues. Here the CDR3 DNA reads TGTGCCAGTACCCCCCGGACAGGGAACACCGGGGAGCTGTTTTTT. Encoded protein: CASTPRTGNTGELFF.

This rearrangement joins TRBV25-1 to TRBJ1-3; no clear D. The CDR3 runs to 14 residues. The V gene lost 3 bases and the J gene lost 2 bases, with 8 bases spanning the gap. CDR1 and CDR2 (germline): MGHDK, SYGVNS. The CDR3 region is CASSDRFTGNTIYF. In DNA form, the CDR3 reads TGTGCCAGCAGTGACAGGTTTACTGGAAACACCATATATTTT.

This clone was seen once. V gene TRBV7-9 combines with J gene TRBJ2-7, with TRBD1 matching 10 bases. Germline lookup yields CDR1 SEHNR and CDR2 FQNEAQ (reference sequence). After removal of 2 bases from V and 5 bases from J, the junction contained 6 bases not matched to a gene. There are 15 residues in the CDR3. The CDR3 coding sequence is TGTGCCAGCAGCTTATTGGGACAGGGGAGCGACGAGCAGTACTTC. Residues: CASSLLGQGSDEQYF.

This chain connects TRBV29-1 to TRBJ2-7; perhaps TRBD1 as D (6 bases). This CDR3 is 16 amino acids long. With 1 base removed from V and 2 bases from J, the gap between germline ends came to 18 bases. The germline V gene has CDR1 SQVTM and CDR2 ANQGSEA. The CDR3 DNA sequence: TGCAGCGTTGAAGGGGGGCAACAGACGAACGCCTACGAGCAGTACTTC. Amino acid sequence: CSVEGGQQTNAYEQYF.

The rearrangement links TRBV7-9 to TRBJ1-1, with D unresolved. Trimming cost V 1 base and J 1 base, with 7 bases left between them. The CDR3 runs to 14 residues. Germline CDR1 reads SEHNR; CDR2 reads FQNEAQ (reference sequence). In DNA, the CDR3 is TGTGCCAGCAGCTTAGAGACGGAGAACACTGAAGCTTTCTTT. Translating it yields CASSLETENTEAFF.

V and J are TRBV6-5 and TRBJ1-2, with D uncertain. CDR3 length: 14 residues. V lost 6 bases, J lost 2 bases, and 13 bases lay in between. Germline V gives CDR1 MNHEY, CDR2 SVGAGI. CDR3 residues: CASSTTSENYGYTF. CDR3 DNA: TGTGCCAGCAGCACTACCTCAGAGAACTATGGCTACACCTTC.

The genes are TRBV5-4 and TRBJ2-1; D possibly corresponds to TRBD1 (5 bases). This CDR3 contains 16 residues. Trimming shortened V by 4 bases and J by 2 bases, and 16 bases separated the two germline ends. Germline V gene data show CDR1 as SGHNT and CDR2 as YYREEE (reference sequence). DNA of the CDR3: TGTGCCAGCAGCAACCCCCAGGGCCTGGCCTACAATGAGCAGTTCTTC. It translates to CASSNPQGLAYNEQFF.

This clone was observed a single time. The rearrangement uses TRBV27 and TRBJ2-1; TRBD2 matches 11 bases. Germline V gene lookup returns CDR1 MNHEY and CDR2 SMNVEV (reference sequence). This CDR3 is 19 amino acids long. The ends lost 5 bases at V and 3 bases at J; junction bases unmatched: 15. CDR3 region: CASSHLAGGPMRVYNEQFF. For the CDR3, the DNA is TGTGCCAGCAGTCACCTAGCGGGAGGTCCAATGAGGGTCTACAATGAGCAGTTCTTC.

The chain joins TRBV7-2 to TRBJ2-1, with 11 nucleotides matching TRBD2. Germline trimming cut 4 bases from V and 5 bases from J; bases unmatched to any gene: 13. Germline CDR1 reads SGHTA; CDR2 reads FQGNSA. CDR3 length: 18 residues. CDR3 protein: CASSSLGAGTSGHNEQFF. The CDR3 DNA reads TGTGCCAGCAGCTCTTTGGGGGCCGGGACTAGCGGACACAATGAGCAGTTCTTC.

This clone was recorded only once. The V and J genes are TRBV7-2 and TRBJ2-4; 10 bases line up with TRBD2. Germline values: CDR1 SGHTA, CDR2 FQGNSA. The CDR3 length is 18 residues. Trimming at V came to 6 bases and at J to 9 bases, leaving 20 bases not matched to a gene. The CDR3 loop is CASRPESGLAGVLGIQYF. For the CDR3, the DNA is TGTGCCAGCAGACCAGAAAGTGGGCTAGCGGGAGTTTTGGGCATTCAGTACTTC.

The rearrangement joins TRBV6-6 to TRBJ2-7; D gene uncertain. Germline V lookup: CDR1 MNHNY, CDR2 SVGAGI (reference sequence). The CDR3 has 15 residues. Trimming left V 5 bases short and J 2 bases short, with 16 bases between. CDR3 sequence reads: CASSPYPVGAYEQYF. The CDR3 DNA sequence: TGTGCCAGCAGTCCCTACCCCGTCGGCGCCTACGAGCAGTACTTC.